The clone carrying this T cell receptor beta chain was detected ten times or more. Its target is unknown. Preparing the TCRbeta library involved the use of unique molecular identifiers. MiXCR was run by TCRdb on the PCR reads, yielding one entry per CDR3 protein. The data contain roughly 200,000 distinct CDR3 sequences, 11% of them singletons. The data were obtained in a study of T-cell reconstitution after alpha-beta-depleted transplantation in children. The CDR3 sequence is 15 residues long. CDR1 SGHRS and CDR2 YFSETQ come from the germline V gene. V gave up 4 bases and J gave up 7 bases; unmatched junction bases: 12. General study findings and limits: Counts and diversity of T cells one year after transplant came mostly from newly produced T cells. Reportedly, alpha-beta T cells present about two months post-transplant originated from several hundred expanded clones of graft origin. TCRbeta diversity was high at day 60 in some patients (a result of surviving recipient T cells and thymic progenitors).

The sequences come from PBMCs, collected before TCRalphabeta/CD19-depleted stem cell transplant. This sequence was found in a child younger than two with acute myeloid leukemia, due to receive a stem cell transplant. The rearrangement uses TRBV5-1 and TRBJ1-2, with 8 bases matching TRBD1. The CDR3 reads CASSTRSETGAGYTF. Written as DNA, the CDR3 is TGCGCCAGCAGCACAAGATCCGAGACAGGGGCTGGCTACACCTTC.